One TCR beta chain is described in this entry. In the same sample, other DNA sequences code for this CDR3. These data originate in a study of blood T cell repertoires in COVID-19. Trimming took 1 base from V and 1 from J, leaving 4 bases between them. Per the germline V gene, CDR1 is SGHNT and CDR2 is YENEEA. The CDR3 is 13 amino acids. The data were produced by immunoSEQ multiplex PCR, yet TCRdb's version contains in-frame clones alone and is incomplete. The table includes over 400,000 clones, 85% to 90% detected once. Sequencing was performed on peripheral blood. The V gene is TRBV11-3, the J gene TRBJ1-1; D is undetermined. The receptor was isolated from a woman aged 50 to 60 with COVID-19, enrolled during active disease. The CDR3 coding sequence is TGTGCCAGCAGCTTAGGGAGGAACACTGAAGCTTTCTTT. Translation gives CASSLGRNTEAFF.